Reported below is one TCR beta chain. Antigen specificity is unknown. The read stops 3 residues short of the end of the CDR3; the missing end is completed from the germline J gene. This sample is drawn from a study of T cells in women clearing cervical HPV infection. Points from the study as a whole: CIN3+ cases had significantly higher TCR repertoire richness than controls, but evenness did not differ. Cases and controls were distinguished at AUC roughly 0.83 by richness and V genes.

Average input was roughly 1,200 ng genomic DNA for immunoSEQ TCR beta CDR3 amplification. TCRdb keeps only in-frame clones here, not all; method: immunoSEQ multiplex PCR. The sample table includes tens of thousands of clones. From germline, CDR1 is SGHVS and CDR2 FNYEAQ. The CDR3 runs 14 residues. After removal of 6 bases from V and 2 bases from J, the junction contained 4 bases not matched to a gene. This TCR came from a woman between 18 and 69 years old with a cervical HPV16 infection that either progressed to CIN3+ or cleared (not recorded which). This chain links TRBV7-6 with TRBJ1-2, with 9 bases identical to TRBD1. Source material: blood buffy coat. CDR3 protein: CASSMGQGNYGYTF. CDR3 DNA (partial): TGTGCCAGCAGTATGGGACAGGGAAACTATGGC.